These 7 T cell receptor beta chains share one sample of origin, sequenced in a study of shared clonotypes between healthy human individuals. This table comes from immunoSEQ multiplex PCR, and its TCRdb copy is limited to in-frame clones, with some not included. The table has over 1.4 million clones, around 97% seen once; the top ten hold approximately 1.1%. The sample was naive CD4+ T cells sorted from blood. Specified subset: CD45RA+ positively selected. These receptor sequences come from a man aged 25 to 45 in good health.

V is TRBV4-1 and J is TRBJ2-3; 10 bases align to TRBD2. This CDR3 spans 18 amino acids. The V gene's germline CDR1 is MGHRA and CDR2 YSYEKL. The trim removed 4 bases at V and 0 bases at J, leaving 10 bases unmatched. The CDR3 sequence: CASSRTATSGLSTDTQYF. In DNA, the CDR3 is TGCGCCAGCAGCCGGACCGCGACTAGCGGGTTAAGCACAGATACGCAGTATTTT.

The chain combines TRBV28 with TRBJ2-7; D ambiguous. V was shortened by 4 bases and J by 0 bases, with 10 bases between the two germline ends. CDR1 and CDR2 (germline): MDHEN, SYDVKM. There are 14 residues in the CDR3. The CDR3 protein is CASSSPSHSYEQYF. Written as DNA, the CDR3 is TGTGCCAGCAGTTCTCCCTCTCACTCCTACGAGCAGTACTTC.

V gene TRBV14 combines with J gene TRBJ2-1; 9 nucleotides line up with TRBD2. The germline V gene has CDR1 SGHDN and CDR2 FVKESK. After removal of 1 base from V and 9 bases from J, the junction contained 7 bases not matched to a gene. The CDR3 covers 15 residues. The CDR3 reads CASSQVSWREGEQFF. In DNA, the CDR3 is TGTGCCAGCAGCCAAGTTTCTTGGCGGGAGGGTGAGCAGTTCTTC. Complete variable domain (other parts from reference TRBV14 and TRBJ2-1): EAGVTQFPSHSVIEKGQTVTLRCDPISGHDNLYWYRRVMGKEIKFLLHFVKESKQDESGMPNNRFLAERTGGTYSTLKVQPAELEDSGVYFCASSQVSWREGEQFFGPGTRLTVL.

This rearrangement joins TRBV29-1 to TRBJ2-1; the match to TRBD2 covers 10 bases. V shed 7 bases and J 7 bases; nucleotides not matched to a gene: 7. Germline V gene lookup returns CDR1 SQVTM and CDR2 ANQGSEA. The CDR3 has 13 residues. The CDR3 nucleotides are TGCAGCGCGACGGGACTAGCGAGGAATGAGCAGTTCTTC. Its translation: CSATGLARNEQFF.

J is TRBJ1-4 and V is TRBV6-5; no clear D gene. V lost 6 bases to trimming and J lost 5 bases, with 16 bases between them. Per germline, CDR1 MNHEY and CDR2 SVGAGI. This CDR3 comprises 15 residues. CDR3 region: CASRSSTYPNEKLFF. DNA of the CDR3: TGTGCCAGCAGATCCTCGACCTACCCCAATGAAAAACTGTTTTTT.

V gene TRBV7-8 combines with J gene TRBJ2-2; 12 bases align to TRBD2. The CDR3 has 21 amino acids. Trimming took 5 bases from V and 1 from J; bases not matched to a gene: 17. Germline-derived CDR1 and CDR2 are SGHVS and FQNEAQ. The CDR3 is CASSPRPQTSGRVGNTGELFF. The CDR3 DNA reads TGTGCCAGCAGCCCAAGGCCCCAGACTAGCGGGAGAGTCGGGAACACCGGGGAGCTGTTTTTT.

V gene TRBV6-5 combines with J gene TRBJ2-7; the D is unclear. Trimming left V 6 bases short and J 6 bases short, with 12 bases between. This CDR3 is built from 12 residues. In germline, CDR1 is MNHEY, CDR2 SVGAGI. CDR3 sequence reads: CASSQKGREQYF. Here the CDR3 DNA reads TGTGCCAGCAGCCAAAAAGGACGCGAGCAGTACTTC.